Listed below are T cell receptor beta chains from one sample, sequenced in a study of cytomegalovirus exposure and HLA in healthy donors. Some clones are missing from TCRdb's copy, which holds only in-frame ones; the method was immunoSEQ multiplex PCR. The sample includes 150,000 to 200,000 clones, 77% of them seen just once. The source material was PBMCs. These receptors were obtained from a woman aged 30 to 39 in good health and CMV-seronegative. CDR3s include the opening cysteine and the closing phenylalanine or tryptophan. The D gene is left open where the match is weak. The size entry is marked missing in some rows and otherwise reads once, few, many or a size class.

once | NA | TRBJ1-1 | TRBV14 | TGTGCCAGCAGCCAAGATCTGGCAGTAAACACTGAAGCTTTCTTT | CASSQDLAVNTEAFF
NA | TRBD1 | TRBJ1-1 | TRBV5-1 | TGCGCCAGCACCGGACAGGGGGCAAACACTGAAGCTTTCTTT | CASTGQGANTEAFF
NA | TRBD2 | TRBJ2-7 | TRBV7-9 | TGTGCCAGCAGCTCGACTAGCGGGAGTTTCTACGAGCAGTACTTC | CASSSTSGSFYEQYF
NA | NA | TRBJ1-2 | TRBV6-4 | TGTGCCAGCAGTGACTCGGCAGGTCGCTGGGGCTACACCTTC | CASSDSAGRWGYTF
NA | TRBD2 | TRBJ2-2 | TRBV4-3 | TGCGCCAGCAGCCAAGAAGGGACTAGCGGGATTGGGGAGCTGTTTTTT | CASSQEGTSGIGELFF
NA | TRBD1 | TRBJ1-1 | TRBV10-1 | TGCGCCAGCAGTGGTACAGGGGTGGGCACTGAAGCTTTCTTT | CASSGTGVGTEAFF
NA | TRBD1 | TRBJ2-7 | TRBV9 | TGTGCCAGCAGCGTCGACGGGGACAGGACCTACGAGCAGTACTTC | CASSVDGDRTYEQYF
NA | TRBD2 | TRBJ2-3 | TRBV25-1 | TGTGCCAGCAGTACCGGGACTAGCGGGTTCACAGATACGCAGTATTTT | CASSTGTSGFTDTQYF
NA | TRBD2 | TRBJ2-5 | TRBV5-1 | TGCGCCAGCAGCATGGGGTCCCTACCGGGACTAGCGGGAGAGTACTTC | CASSMGSLPGLAGEYF
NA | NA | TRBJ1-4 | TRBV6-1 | TGTGCCAGCAGTGACCCGAGAGGCACGGAGGGTGAAAAACTGTTTTTT | CASSDPRGTEGEKLFF
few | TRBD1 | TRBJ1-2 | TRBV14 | TGTGCCAGCAGCCAAATGGGCTCAGGGACAGCTAACTATGGCTACACCTTC | CASSQMGSGTANYGYTF
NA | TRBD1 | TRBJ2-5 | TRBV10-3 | TGTGCCATCAGTGACGGGACAGACCAAGAGACCCAGTACTTC | CAISDGTDQETQYF
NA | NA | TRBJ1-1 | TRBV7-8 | TGTGCCAGCAGCTTGGAGGGAAACACTGAAGCTTTCTTT | CASSLEGNTEAFF
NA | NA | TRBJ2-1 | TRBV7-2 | TGTGCCAGCACCCTCCGCGGTGAAAGCGTGGGTGAGCAGTTCTTC | CASTLRGESVGEQFF
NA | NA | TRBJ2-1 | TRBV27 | TGTGCCAGCAGTTTTGTAGCTGGTGAGCAGTTCTTC | CASSFVAGEQFF
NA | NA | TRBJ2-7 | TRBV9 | TGTGCCAGCAGCGTACAGAGCCAGGGCTTCTACGAGCAGTACTTC | CASSVQSQGFYEQYF
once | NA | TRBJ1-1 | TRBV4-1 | TGCGCCAGCAGCCAATTAGGGGTGAACACTGAAGCTTTCTTT | CASSQLGVNTEAFF
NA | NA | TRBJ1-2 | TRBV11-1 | TGTGCCAGCAGCTTAGCGCTCGGAGGGAGCTATGGCTACACCTTC | CASSLALGGSYGYTF
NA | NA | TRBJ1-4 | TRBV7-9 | TGTGCCAGCAGCAACAGGGCAACTAATGAAAAACTGTTTTTT | CASSNRATNEKLFF
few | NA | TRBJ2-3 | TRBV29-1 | TGCAGCGTGAGAACAGGGAGCGATACGCAGTATTTT | CSVRTGSDTQYF
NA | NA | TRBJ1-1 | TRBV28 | TGTGCCAGCGGAGGAGAGGACACTGAAGCTTTCTTT | CASGGEDTEAFF
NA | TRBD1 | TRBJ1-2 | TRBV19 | TGTGCCAGTAGTTATAACAGGGGGTATGGCTACACCTTC | CASSYNRGYGYTF
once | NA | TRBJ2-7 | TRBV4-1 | TGCGCCAGCAGCCAAAGGGGCGAGAACGAGCAGTACTTC | CASSQRGENEQYF
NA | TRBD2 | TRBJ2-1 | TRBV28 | TGTGCCAGCAGTTTCGCGGGAGGTTACAATGAGCAGTTCTTC | CASSFAGGYNEQFF
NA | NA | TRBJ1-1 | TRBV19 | TGTGCCAGTAGTATTGGACATATGAACACTGAAGCTTTCTTT | CASSIGHMNTEAFF
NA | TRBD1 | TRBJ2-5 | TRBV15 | TGTGCCACCAGCAGAGGAACAGGGGGCCGGGAGACCCAGTACTTC | CATSRGTGGRETQYF
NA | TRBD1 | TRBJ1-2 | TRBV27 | TGTGCCAGCGCGCAGGGACAGCTCTATGGCTACACCTTC | CASAQGQLYGYTF
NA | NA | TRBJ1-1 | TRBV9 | TGTGCCAGCAGCGTAGCACAGGGTATGAACACTGAAGCTTTCTTT | CASSVAQGMNTEAFF
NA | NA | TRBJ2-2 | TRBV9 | TGTGCCAGCAGCGTAGGGAGTAGCAGGGCCGGGGAGCTGTTTTTT | CASSVGSSRAGELFF
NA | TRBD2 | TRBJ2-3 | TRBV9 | TGTGCCAGCAGCATGGGACTAGCGGGGGGCGCTAGCACAGATACGCAGTATTTT | CASSMGLAGGASTDTQYF
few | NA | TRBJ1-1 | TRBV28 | TGTGCCAGCAGTTTATATGGAGGGACTTTTACTGAAGCTTTCTTT | CASSLYGGTFTEAFF
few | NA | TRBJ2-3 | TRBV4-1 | TGCGCCAGCAGCCAAGGCGGGTTCACAGATACGCAGTATTTT | CASSQGGFTDTQYF
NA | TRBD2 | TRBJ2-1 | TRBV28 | TGTGCCAGCACCCTCGGGACTAGTGGGACTAATGAGCAGTTCTTC | CASTLGTSGTNEQFF
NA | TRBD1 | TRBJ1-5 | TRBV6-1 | TGTGCCAGCAGTGACAGGGGGCATCAGCCCCAGCATTTT | CASSDRGHQPQHF